There are many counts of the clone carrying this T cell receptor beta chain. This sample was included in a study of T cells in Graves' hyperthyroidism and ophthalmopathy. The CDR3 totals 19 residues. V was pared by 4 bases and J by 6 bases, with 18 bases of the junction left unmatched. Germline-derived CDR1 and CDR2 are SGHRS and YFSETQ. Template material for amplifying TCR beta CDR3 regions consisted of RNA transcripts. In the first-round RT-PCR of the TCR CDR3, the HTBI primer set was used. TCRdb independently ran MiXCR on the multiplex PCR reads; one entry per CDR3 protein. Found here are about 350,000 distinct CDR3 sequences, approximately 14% of them singletons; the top ten hold roughly 24%.

The rearrangement links TRBV5-1 to TRBJ2-4; 11 nucleotides match TRBD2. This clonotype was obtained from a woman between 25 and 40 years old with Graves' hyperthyroidism. The source material was blood. CDR3 residues: CASSGELAGGLPYRNIQYF. CDR3 nucleotides: TGCGCCAGCAGCGGGGAGTTAGCGGGAGGGCTCCCGTATAGAAACATTCAGTACTTC.